This passage covers 29 T cell receptor beta chains from one sample sequenced in a study of breast tumors, draining lymph nodes, adjacent tissues. Breast cancer patients provided tissue from their axillary draining lymph nodes. TCRdb re-derived calls from the multiplex PCR reads in MiXCR, one entry per CDR3 protein. This sample has some 120,000 distinct CDR3 sequences; roughly 21% occur once, and the top ten carry 3.5% to 4.5%. Sequencing was performed on axillary lymph node tissue. Every receptor here comes from a female donor with breast cancer. Some clones in this sample may be carry-over from other donors' samples.

The V and J genes are TRBV4-2 and TRBJ2-1, with 7 bases identical to TRBD2. Per the germline V gene, CDR1 is LGHNA and CDR2 is YNFKEQ. Trimming took 0 bases from V and 4 from J; bases not matched to a gene: 6. There are 16 residues in the CDR3. CDR3: CASSQDRGSSYNEQFF. The CDR3 nucleotides are TGTGCCAGCAGCCAAGATCGCGGGAGCAGTTACAATGAGCAGTTCTTC.

As to this clonotype: The junction does not match germline at one end; this may be a read error. The rearrangement joins TRBV3-1 to TRBJ2-7; D gene ambiguous. The CDR3 totals 11 residues. Germline assignment: CDR1 LGHDT and CDR2 YNNKEL (reference sequence). The CDR3 reads CAGSLGYEQYF. The CDR3 DNA follows: TGTGCCGGCAGCCTGGGATACGAGCAGTACTTC.

This clonotype came up many times. The chain carries TRBV9 and TRBJ1-2; a weak D match, TRBD1 (6 bases). Germline CDR1 and CDR2: SGDLS and YYNGEE. The CDR3 is made up of 14 amino acids. The V end was cut by 0 bases, the J end by 3 bases, with 9 bases between. CDR3 in DNA: TGTGCCAGCAGCGTAGACAGGGACTACTATGGCTACACCTTC. It translates to CASSVDRDYYGYTF.

At least ten counts were recorded for this clonotype. The V and J genes are TRBV6-6 and TRBJ2-5; tentative D call: TRBD2 (6 bases). Trimming took off 7 bases at V and 5 bases at J, with 14 bases between the two ends. The CDR3 spans 13 residues. Germline values: CDR1 MNHNY, CDR2 SVGAGI (reference sequence). CDR3 sequence reads: CASNPPGRETQYF. The CDR3 DNA is TGTGCCAGCAACCCCCCGGGGAGGGAGACCCAGTACTTC.

Many counts were recorded for this clonotype. This chain joins TRBV29-1 and TRBJ2-7; 7 bases are shared with TRBD1. Germline V CDR1 and CDR2: SQVTM, ANQGSEA. V gave up 3 bases and J gave up 1 base; unmatched junction bases: 3. CDR3 length equals 13 residues. The CDR3: CSVDPTGSYEQYF. CDR3 nucleotides: TGCAGCGTTGACCCGACAGGGTCCTACGAGCAGTACTTC.

This clonotype was detected ten times or more. The rearrangement joins TRBV2 to TRBJ1-2; D gene ambiguous. This CDR3 contains 10 residues. The V end lost 4 bases, the J end lost 12 bases, and 9 bases lay between the germline ends. Germline V gene lookup returns CDR1 SNHLY and CDR2 FYNNEI. The CDR3 protein is CASSAPPDTF. The CDR3 DNA reads as TGTGCCAGCAGTGCTCCCCCCGACACCTTC.

This chain links TRBV7-3 with TRBJ2-1; 9 nucleotides agree with TRBD2. V trimming: 4 bases; J trimming: 6 bases; junction bases outside the gene matches: 4. Germline V CDR1 and CDR2: SGHTA, FQGTGA. This CDR3 has 14 residues. CDR3 nucleotides: TGTGCCAGCAGCTCAGCGGGACTAGCCAATGAGCAGTTCTTC. It yields the protein CASSSAGLANEQFF.

Comment on this clonotype: A much larger clone sits a single nucleotide away, making a read error possible. Likely a read error: the CDR3 ends without its conserved phenylalanine or tryptophan. This chain joins TRBV5-1 and TRBJ2-7, with 14 positions matching TRBD2. Trimming removed 2 bases from V and 4 bases from J; junction bases left unmatched: 2. The CDR3 runs to 15 residues. The germline gives CDR1 SGHRS, CDR2 YFSETQ. The CDR3 loop is CASSFGTSGSYEQYL. The CDR3 nucleotides read TGCGCCAGCAGCTTTGGGACTAGCGGGAGTTACGAGCAGTACCTC.

This chain uses TRBV5-5 with TRBJ2-4; D might be TRBD2 (6 bases). The germline CDR1 and CDR2 sequences are SGHKS and YYEKEE (reference sequence). The CDR3 totals 14 residues. V was trimmed by 1 base and J by 8 bases, leaving 13 bases between them. CDR3 in amino acids: CASSLWGDEYIQYF. CDR3 coding DNA: TGTGCCAGCAGCTTGTGGGGGGACGAGTACATTCAGTACTTC.

In its sample, this clonotype was seen many times. J is TRBJ2-3 and V is TRBV29-1; D gene uncertain. The CDR3 runs to 13 residues. Germline V gives CDR1 SQVTM, CDR2 ANQGSEA. V gave up 4 bases and J gave up 0 bases, with 8 bases separating them. CDR3 DNA: TGCAGCGTTGGACAAATTAGCACAGATACGCAGTATTTT. Translated, it gives CSVGQISTDTQYF.

In its sample, this clonotype was seen many times. The chain employs TRBV19 and TRBJ2-1, with D tentatively TRBD1 (6 bases). This CDR3 is 14 amino acids long. V lost 10 bases and J lost 5, with 18 bases in between. The germline V gene encodes CDR1 LNHDA and CDR2 SQIVND (reference sequence). CDR3 sequence reads: CATRPRDTHNEQFF. The CDR3 bases are TGTGCCACTCGGCCCCGGGACACCCACAATGAGCAGTTCTTC.

This clonotype was detected only a few times. V is TRBV10-1 and J is TRBJ2-1; TRBD2 matches 9 bases. J gave up 8 bases and V 8 bases, and 13 bases lay outside the gene matches. The germline CDR1 and CDR2 sequences are WNHNN and SYGVQD (reference sequence). CDR3 size: 15 residues. DNA for the CDR3: TGCGCCAGCGCCGCAGCGGGAGGCATCTTTGATGAGCAGTTCTTC. Protein: CASAAAGGIFDEQFF.

This clonotype was recorded a few times. This chain's CDR3 is CASSLPRTSGGLGETQYF. CDR3 sequence (DNA): TGTGCCAGCAGCCTCCCGAGGACTAGCGGGGGGCTGGGAGAGACCCAGTACTTC. The chain is built from TRBV3-1 and TRBJ2-5; 14 bases agree with TRBD2. The trim removed 4 bases at V and 4 bases at J, leaving 11 bases unmatched. The CDR3 is 18 amino acids. CDR1 and CDR2 from the germline V gene are LGHDT and YNNKEL (reference sequence).

This clonotype has ten or more counts. The V gene is TRBV20-1, the J gene TRBJ1-5; D perhaps matches TRBD1 (6 bases). The germline gives CDR1 DFQATT, CDR2 SNEGSKA (reference sequence). This CDR3 is 16 amino acids long. V lost 5 bases and J lost 1, with 18 bases in between. CDR3 sequence (DNA): TGCAGTGCTGAACCGGGACAAGGGACGAGCAATCAGCCCCAGCATTTT. Translation gives CSAEPGQGTSNQPQHF.

This clonotype came up many times. V and J are TRBV7-2 and TRBJ1-2, with D perhaps TRBD1 (5 bases). V was cut by 5 bases and J by 1 base, with 14 bases left in between. The germline CDR1 and CDR2 sequences are SGHTA and FQGNSA. The CDR3 totals 15 residues. CDR3 DNA: TGTGCCAGCAGCGGGGAGGGGACCCTTAACTATGGCTACACCTTC. Translating gives CASSGEGTLNYGYTF.

Details on this clonotype: This could be a read error, since a much larger clone is one nucleotide away. The V call is TRBV2, the J call TRBJ2-6; D remains unclear. This CDR3 has 13 amino acids. The V and J ends lost 8 bases and 3 bases respectively, with 8 bases between them. Looked up from germline, CDR1 is SNHLY and CDR2 is FYNNEI. This chain's CDR3 is CASVNYGANVLTF. The CDR3 region has the DNA TGTGCCAGCGTAAACTATGGGGCCAACGTCCTGACTTTC.

The chain joins TRBV5-1 to TRBJ1-1; D gene ambiguous. With 4 bases removed from V and 4 bases from J, the gap between germline ends came to 14 bases. The germline V gene encodes CDR1 SGHRS and CDR2 YFSETQ. The CDR3 is 14 amino acids. CDR3 loop: CASSQTVGSTEAFF. CDR3 coding DNA: TGCGCCAGCAGCCAAACAGTTGGGAGCACTGAAGCTTTCTTT.

This clonotype appeared many times. V and J are TRBV3-1 and TRBJ2-3; a weak D match, TRBD2 (5 bases). V shed 6 bases and J shed 0 bases, with 13 bases lying between them. Looked up from germline, CDR1 is LGHDT and CDR2 is YNNKEL (reference sequence). This CDR3 has 15 residues. In DNA form, the CDR3 reads TGTGCCAGCAGTCTACAAAGCGGTAGCACAGATACGCAGTATTTT. It codes for CASSLQSGSTDTQYF.

In the case of this clonotype: Relative to the germline gene, one junction end is altered; a read error may explain this. The chain combines TRBV19 with TRBJ1-1, with 7 bases aligning to TRBD1. Germline values: CDR1 LNHDA, CDR2 SQIVND (reference sequence). This CDR3 is 11 amino acids long. CDR3 protein: CASTGATEAFF. CDR3 nucleotides: TGCGCCAGTACAGGGGCCACTGAAGCTTTCTTT.

There are many counts of this clonotype. The CDR3 DNA is TGCAGTGCTAGAGACTCGACCTACAATGAGCAGTTCTTC. The encoded protein is CSARDSTYNEQFF. The rearrangement joins TRBV20-1 to TRBJ2-1; D is unresolved. The germline V and J ends were trimmed by 0 bases and 2 bases, with 5 bases remaining between them. The length of the CDR3 is 13 residues. CDR1 DFQATT and CDR2 SNEGSKA come from the germline V gene (reference sequence).

This clonotype was recorded at least ten times. V and J are TRBV2 and TRBJ2-1; D is ambiguous. Trimming cost V 0 bases and J 5 bases, with 2 bases left between them. Germline CDR1 is SNHLY and CDR2 is FYNNEI. The CDR3 has 12 amino acids. The CDR3 DNA reads as TGTGCCAGCAGTGAAGCAAACAATGAGCAGTTCTTC. Translated: CASSEANNEQFF.

V and J are TRBV27 and TRBJ1-4; the match to TRBD1 covers 7 bases. The germline V gene has CDR1 MNHEY and CDR2 SMNVEV (reference sequence). Losses at the gene ends were 5 bases for V and 6 bases for J; bases not matched to a gene: 3. The length of the CDR3 is 13 residues. As DNA, the CDR3 is TGTGCCAGCAGTGACAGGGCGGATGAAAAACTGTTTTTT. It yields the protein CASSDRADEKLFF.

This clonotype was seen repeatedly, ten times or more. This rearrangement joins TRBV20-1 to TRBJ1-5; 7 nucleotides line up with TRBD1. Germline-derived CDR1 and CDR2 are DFQATT and SNEGSKA (reference sequence). The CDR3 is 15 residues long. V lost 6 bases to trimming and J lost 0 bases; unmatched junction nucleotides: 8. The CDR3 reads CSAIQGSRSNQPQHF. CDR3 coding DNA: TGCAGTGCCATACAGGGGTCTCGTAGCAATCAGCCCCAGCATTTT.

Comment on this clonotype: A much more abundant neighbour one base away suggests this may be a read error. The V call is TRBV5-1, the J call TRBJ2-1, with 7 nucleotides matching TRBD2. Germline CDR1 reads SGHRS; CDR2 reads YFSETQ. CDR3 size: 16 residues. V shed 1 base, J shed 8 bases, and the junction held 12 bases outside the gene matches. CDR3 loop: CASSLLGTTIGDEQFF. CDR3 DNA: TGCGCCAGCAGCTTGCTCGGGACTACGATCGGCGATGAGCAGTTCTTC.

V usage is TRBV6-1 and J usage is TRBJ1-5; 8 bases fit TRBD1. This CDR3 comprises 15 residues. The V and J ends lost 8 bases and 7 bases, in that order; junction bases with no gene match: 13. Germline CDR1 reads MNHNS; CDR2 reads SASEGT. The CDR3 sequence is CASGPDRGNDQPQHF. The CDR3 nucleotides read TGTGCCAGCGGTCCTGACAGGGGAAACGACCAGCCCCAGCATTTT.

This clonotype has at least ten counts. This rearrangement joins TRBV6-1 to TRBJ1-6; D gene ambiguous. The CDR3 is made up of 15 amino acids. The V gene lost 3 bases and the J gene lost 8 bases, with 14 bases spanning the gap. Germline-derived CDR1 and CDR2 are MNHNS and SASEGT. CDR3 loop: CASSEVKGGDSPLHF. CDR3 in DNA: TGTGCCAGCAGTGAGGTAAAGGGTGGTGATTCACCCCTCCACTTT.

At least ten counts were recorded for this clonotype. The V call is TRBV5-6, the J call TRBJ2-1, with D unresolved. Trimming took off 1 base at V and 9 bases at J, with 8 bases between the two ends. CDR1 is SGHDT and CDR2 is YYEEEE in the germline V gene. The CDR3 is made up of 12 amino acids. The CDR3 here is CASSLYISEQFF. Written as DNA, the CDR3 is TGTGCCAGCAGCTTGTATATCAGTGAGCAGTTCTTC.

This clonotype was detected ten times or more. The CDR3 reads CASSRTGRSWTDTQYF. CDR3 DNA: TGTGCCAGCAGTCGGACAGGGCGGTCTTGGACAGATACGCAGTATTTT. The chain combines TRBV7-3 with TRBJ2-3; 8 bases match TRBD1. V dropped 6 bases and J dropped 3; count of bases not matched to a gene: 11. Germline assignment: CDR1 SGHTA and CDR2 FQGTGA. This CDR3 is 16 amino acids long.

Many counts were recorded for this clonotype. Written as DNA, the CDR3 is TGCAGTGCTGAGCGGGGGGCACACAATGAGCAGTTCTTC. It yields the protein CSAERGAHNEQFF. J is TRBJ2-1 and V is TRBV20-1, with 9 bases fitting TRBD2. Trimming removed 5 bases from V and 5 bases from J; junction bases left unmatched: 4. Germline CDR1 is DFQATT and CDR2 is SNEGSKA (reference sequence). The CDR3 consists of 13 residues.